Presented here are 9 T cell receptor beta chains from one specimen sequenced in a study of blood T cell repertoires in COVID-19 (dated by TCRdb to 2019 to 2021). Libraries were made using the immunoSEQ multiplex PCR assay. The source is immuneACCESS, and TCRdb retained only in-frame sequences with V and J called. Part of the clones is not carried over; for the studies checked, unresolved V genes explain less than half of this, and the remainder is unexplained. This sample gives about 140,000 clones in total; more than 65% of them show up just once. Clones ranked in the top ten supply around 13% of the sample. Sequenced: peripheral blood. The receptors were gathered from a man older than 75 with acute or convalescent COVID-19.

This clone was picked up one time. The chain recombines TRBV4-1 with TRBJ2-2; 14 positions match TRBD2. V was pared by 4 bases and J by 2 bases, with 3 bases of the junction left unmatched. The CDR3 contains 17 residues. The germline V gene has CDR1 MGHRA and CDR2 YSYEKL. The CDR3 loop is CASSRTSGGTNTGELFF. CDR3 bases: TGCGCCAGCAGCCGGACTAGCGGGGGGACTAACACCGGGGAGCTGTTTTTT.

The J gene is TRBJ1-4, the V gene TRBV4-3; the match to TRBD1 covers 10 bases. The junction had 7 bases not matched to a gene; V was cut back by 4 bases and J by 8 bases. This CDR3 is 15 amino acids long. Germline V gives CDR1 LGHNA, CDR2 YSLEER. CDR3 DNA sequence: TGCGCCAGCAGCCCTGCGGGACAGGGGTACGAAAAACTGTTTTTT. This encodes CASSPAGQGYEKLFF.

The V gene is TRBV7-9, the J gene TRBJ1-4; TRBD1 matches at 7 bases. The CDR3 is made up of 15 amino acids. Germline V gene data show CDR1 as SEHNR and CDR2 as FQNEAQ (reference sequence). Trimming cost V 4 bases and J 4 bases; bases outside gene matches: 6. CDR3 in amino acids: CASSSGDSNNEKLFF. The CDR3, as DNA: TGTGCCAGCAGCTCGGGGGACAGCAATAATGAAAAACTGTTTTTT.

This clone showed up just a few times. The gene calls are TRBV2 and TRBJ1-1; D remains ambiguous. The germline V and J ends were trimmed by 3 bases and 1 base, with 6 bases remaining between them. The CDR3 consists of 13 residues. Germline CDR1 is SNHLY and CDR2 is FYNNEI. The CDR3 loop reads CASSESQNTEAFF. In DNA, the CDR3 is TGTGCCAGCAGTGAGAGTCAGAACACTGAAGCTTTCTTT.

This chain connects TRBV16 to TRBJ1-1, with TRBD1 as a possible D gene (6 bases). The V end lost 4 bases, the J end lost 3 bases, and 18 bases lay between the germline ends. This CDR3 is 16 amino acids long. The germline V gene has CDR1 KGHSY and CDR2 FQNENV. CDR3 residues: CASSRLRGGFDTEAFF. The CDR3 nucleotides read TGTGCCAGCAGCCGCCTCAGGGGAGGGTTTGACACTGAAGCTTTCTTT.

V is TRBV5-1 and J is TRBJ1-2; a possible D gene is TRBD1 (5 bases). Germline V CDR1 and CDR2: SGHRS, YFSETQ. Trimming left V 1 base short and J 3 bases short, with 13 bases between. The CDR3 sequence is 15 residues long. CDR3 in DNA: TGCGCCAGCAGCTTGCAGCAGGGCCTGGACTATGGCTACACCTTC. Translated, it gives CASSLQQGLDYGYTF.

The chain couples TRBV28 to TRBJ1-6; 9 bases agree with TRBD1. This CDR3 is 14 amino acids long. With V trimmed by 8 bases and J by 8 bases, 7 bases remained unmatched. Per germline, CDR1 MDHEN and CDR2 SYDVKM. CDR3 sequence (DNA): TGTGCCAGCCGGACAGGGGCCCGGCATTCACCCCTCCACTTT. It codes for CASRTGARHSPLHF.

This clone has a handful of counts. The chain has TRBV6-2 or TRBV6-3 and TRBJ2-4, with D tentatively TRBD2 (6 bases). CDR1 is MNHEY, CDR2 SVGEGT, per germline. The germline V and J ends were trimmed by 0 bases and 6 bases, with 12 bases remaining between them. This CDR3 spans 15 amino acids. In nucleotides, the CDR3 is TGTGCCAGCAGTTACTCGGGGCTAGCGACAAACATTCAGTACTTC. Encoded protein: CASSYSGLATNIQYF.

V is TRBV4-1 and J is TRBJ2-3; TRBD2 is a possible D gene (5 bases). The CDR3 runs to 17 residues. Germline V gene sequence: CDR1 MGHRA, CDR2 YSYEKL. With 0 bases removed from V and 6 bases from J, the gap between germline ends came to 19 bases. CDR3 residues: CASSQELGLYPGDTQYF. CDR3 nucleotide sequence: TGCGCCAGCAGCCAAGAATTAGGACTCTACCCGGGGGATACGCAGTATTTT.